The present TCR beta chain was sequenced within a study of shared clonotypes between healthy human individuals. Whole-study results and caveats: Shared clonotypes across all four donors exceeded non-shared ones in generation probability.

At deep level, the assay was performed. The sorted-subset replicate PCRs were given roughly 200 ng DNA, which is approximately 30,000 T cell genomes. The assay was immunoSEQ multiplex PCR, and TCRdb's table has in-frame clones only and misses some. In the table there are fewer than 2.5 million clones, approximately 93% of which are singletons. With V trimmed by 7 bases and J by 4 bases, 3 bases remained unmatched. In germline, CDR1 is LNHNV, CDR2 YYDKDF (reference sequence). This CDR3 is 13 amino acids long. This clone was picked up one time. What it binds is not known. Material: naive CD4+ T cells from PBMCs. The subset here: CD45RA+ positively selected. V is TRBV15 and J is TRBJ2-2; 7 bases are shared with TRBD1. The receptor was derived from a man between 18 and 29 years old in good health. Some clones in this sample may be carry-over from other donors' samples. DNA of the CDR3: TGTGCCACCAACCAGGGGGTCACCGGGGAGCTGTTTTTT. Translating it yields CATNQGVTGELFF.